These 23 T cell receptor beta chains originate from one sample sequenced in a study of blood T cells in healthy people across ages. Primers used in a second PCR of about 7 to 12 cycles were a sample-barcoded 5' primer and a J-beta primer mix. MiXCR was run by TCRdb on the 5' RACE reads, yielding one entry per CDR3 protein. The sample lists around 970,000 distinct CDR3 sequences, roughly half seen once, with around a fifth in the top ten. Sequencing used blood. The receptor set was obtained from a woman in her sixties or seventies in good health.

This clonotype was observed a handful of times. The chain employs TRBV7-9 and TRBJ2-4; 7 nucleotides line up with TRBD1. Germline values: CDR1 SEHNR, CDR2 FQNEAQ (reference sequence). The CDR3 runs 15 residues. Losses at the gene ends were 5 bases for V and 8 bases for J; bases not matched to a gene: 12. The CDR3 region is CASSVPGQLADIQYF. The CDR3 DNA follows: TGTGCCAGCAGCGTACCGGGACAGCTTGCGGACATTCAGTACTTC. The full variable domain, its missing parts supplied by reference TRBV7-9 and TRBJ2-4, is DTGVSQNPRHKITKRGQNVTFRCDPISEHNRLYWYRQTLGQGPEFLTYFQNEAQLEKSRLLSDRFSAERPKGSFSTLEIQRTEQGDSAMYLCASSVPGQLADIQYFGAGTRLSVL.

The gene calls are TRBV7-8 and TRBJ2-3; 8 positions agree with TRBD2. V was pared by 0 bases and J by 6 bases, with 20 bases of the junction left unmatched. Germline V gene data show CDR1 as SGHVS and CDR2 as FQNEAQ. This CDR3 is built from 20 residues. In DNA, the CDR3 is TGTGCCAGCAGCTTAGCATACAGGGCCCGGCCAGCGGGAGATGAGGATACGCAGTATTTT. This sequence encodes CASSLAYRARPAGDEDTQYF. Complete variable domain (other parts from reference TRBV7-8 and TRBJ2-3): GAGVSQSPRYKVAKRGQDVALRCDPISGHVSLFWYQQALGQGPEFLTYFQNEAQLDKSGLPSDRFFAERPEGSVSTLKIQRTQQEDSAVYLCASSLAYRARPAGDEDTQYFGPGTRLTVL.

V usage is TRBV9 and J usage is TRBJ2-1, with D possibly being TRBD2 (5 bases). This CDR3 is built from 13 residues. V lost 0 bases and J lost 8, with 9 bases in between. Germline CDR1 SGDLS, CDR2 YYNGEE. In DNA, the CDR3 is TGTGCCAGCAGCGTAGCGGGGTTGGATGAGCAGTTCTTC. Amino acid sequence: CASSVAGLDEQFF.

This chain joins TRBV28 and TRBJ2-3, with a weak D call TRBD2 (6 bases). CDR1 MDHEN and CDR2 SYDVKM come from the germline V gene. Trimming stripped 10 bases from V and 6 bases from J, with 17 bases between. The CDR3 length is 13 residues. The CDR3 bases are TGTGCCACCCTGACTAGTTCCGACGATACGCAGTATTTT. Its protein is CATLTSSDDTQYF.

This clonotype appeared once. The rearrangement links TRBV28 to TRBJ2-3, with D uncertain. Germline CDR1 MDHEN, CDR2 SYDVKM. This CDR3 comprises 16 residues. Deletions cut 2 bases from V and 2 bases from J, with 14 bases between. CDR3 nucleotide sequence: TGTGCCAGCAGTTTAGGCACACTAAAGTTCACAGATACGCAGTATTTT. As protein: CASSLGTLKFTDTQYF.

This clonotype was seen more than once but under ten times. This chain connects TRBV29-1 to TRBJ2-1, with 10 bases lining up with TRBD1. With V trimmed by 2 bases and J by 5 bases, 6 bases remained unmatched. The germline V gene has CDR1 SQVTM and CDR2 ANQGSEA. This CDR3 comprises 15 residues. CDR3 bases: TGCAGCGTTGAAACCCGACAGGGGGCGGACAATGAGCAGTTCTTC. It codes for CSVETRQGADNEQFF.

The CDR3 here is CASSRQGGEAYEQYF. The CDR3 bases are TGTGCCAGCAGCCGACAGGGAGGGGAGGCCTACGAGCAGTACTTC. The chain is built from TRBV7-2 and TRBJ2-7; D might be TRBD1 or TRBD2, each matching 7 bases. Trimming pared 5 bases from V and 2 bases from J, leaving 16 bases between. Germline assignment: CDR1 SGHTA and CDR2 FQGNSA. The CDR3 has 15 amino acids.

This clonotype was seen a single time. The gene calls are TRBV20-1 and TRBJ1-2; D not resolved. The CDR3 loop spans 11 amino acids. CDR1 and CDR2 from the germline V gene are DFQATT and SNEGSKA (reference sequence). The V end was cut by 3 bases, the J end by 8 bases, with 10 bases between. This CDR3 is CSASLGYGYTF. In DNA, the CDR3 is TGCAGTGCTAGTTTGGGGTACGGCTACACCTTC.

Only a few counts were recorded for this clonotype. J is TRBJ2-5 and V is TRBV2; D is perhaps TRBD2 (6 bases). The germline V gene has CDR1 SNHLY and CDR2 FYNNEI. V lost 6 bases and J lost 5, with 13 bases in between. The length of the CDR3 is 13 residues. This chain's CDR3 is CASSRLVLETQYF. For the CDR3, the DNA is TGTGCCAGCAGCAGACTAGTTCTGGAGACCCAGTACTTC.

This clonotype appeared a few times. V and J are TRBV27 and TRBJ1-5; D not resolved. V dropped 3 bases and J dropped 0 bases, with 9 bases sitting between them. Germline V CDR1 and CDR2: MNHEY, SMNVEV (reference sequence). This CDR3 is 15 amino acids long. CDR3: CASSFTPYSNQPQHF. The CDR3 DNA reads TGTGCCAGCAGTTTTACCCCTTATAGCAATCAGCCCCAGCATTTT.

The chain is built from TRBV6-6 and TRBJ1-4, with D perhaps matching TRBD1 (6 bases). The CDR3 loop spans 14 amino acids. Germline CDR1 reads MNHNY; CDR2 reads SVGAGI (reference sequence). The V end lost 3 bases, the J end lost 10 bases, and 15 bases lay between the germline ends. The CDR3 DNA sequence: TGTGCCAGCAGTTATCCCGAACAGGGAGGAAAACTGTTTTTT. It encodes CASSYPEQGGKLFF.

On this clonotype: Since a much larger clone is just one base distant, this may be a read error. The gene calls are TRBV27 and TRBJ2-7; possible D gene TRBD2, 5 bases. The CDR3 covers 16 residues. Germline V lookup: CDR1 MNHEY, CDR2 SMNVEV (reference sequence). V was shortened by 3 bases and J by 0 bases, with 15 bases between the two germline ends. The CDR3 bases are TGTGCCAGCAGTTTGACTTGCGGGCTTCCCTCCTACGAGCAGTACTTC. It codes for CASSLTCGLPSYEQYF.

This chain connects TRBV16 to TRBJ2-3; no clear D gene. The CDR3 is 14 amino acids. Trimming took off 3 bases at V and 4 bases at J, with 11 bases between the two ends. CDR1 KGHSY and CDR2 FQNENV come from the germline V gene. The CDR3 loop is CASSHPLVPDTQYF. CDR3 bases: TGTGCCAGCAGCCATCCTCTAGTGCCAGATACGCAGTATTTT.

The chain joins TRBV5-1 to TRBJ1-6; 8 bases match TRBD1. The CDR3 spans 15 residues. V gave up 1 base and J gave up 10 bases; unmatched junction bases: 7. The germline V gene has CDR1 SGHRS and CDR2 YFSETQ. CDR3 in amino acids: CASSLSGTGVSPLHF. The CDR3 bases are TGCGCCAGCAGCTTGAGCGGGACAGGTGTATCACCCCTCCACTTT.

This clonotype occurred a few times. This chain connects TRBV27 to TRBJ2-3; no clear D. Trimming removed 6 bases from V and 4 bases from J, with 14 bases in between. Per the germline V gene, CDR1 is MNHEY and CDR2 is SMNVEV (reference sequence). This CDR3 contains 14 residues. CDR3 sequence: CASSLVGVPDTQYF. As DNA, the CDR3 is TGTGCCAGCAGCTTAGTAGGAGTCCCAGATACGCAGTATTTT.

The V gene is TRBV7-2, the J gene TRBJ2-5; 12 positions match TRBD2. CDR3 length: 15 amino acids. Trimming cost V 5 bases and J 4 bases; bases outside gene matches: 5. In germline, CDR1 is SGHTA, CDR2 FQGNSA. The CDR3 coding sequence is TGTGCCAGCAGCAGGCCGGGACTAGCGGGAGAGACCCAGTACTTC. It specifies CASSRPGLAGETQYF.

DNA for the CDR3: TGTGCCAGCAGTTTAGGGTCCGTGACAGAGCAGTACTTC. Translated, it gives CASSLGSVTEQYF. The chain uses TRBV27 and TRBJ2-7; no reliable D call. Per the germline V gene, CDR1 is MNHEY and CDR2 is SMNVEV (reference sequence). The V end lost 2 bases, the J end lost 7 bases, and 12 bases lay between the germline ends. CDR3 length: 13 amino acids.

J is TRBJ2-1 and V is TRBV9, with 8 bases identical to TRBD1. J gave up 10 bases and V 0 bases, and 9 bases lay outside the gene matches. This CDR3 is 15 amino acids long. CDR1 is SGDLS, CDR2 YYNGEE, per germline. CDR3 residues: CASSVGQGAFKEQFF. DNA for the CDR3: TGTGCCAGCAGCGTAGGGCAGGGGGCATTTAAGGAGCAGTTCTTC.

In its sample, this clonotype was seen a few times. V is TRBV20-1 and J is TRBJ1-2, with D maybe TRBD1 (6 bases). Germline V gene data show CDR1 as DFQATT and CDR2 as SNEGSKA (reference sequence). V was pared by 2 bases and J by 2 bases, with 12 bases between. This CDR3 comprises 14 residues. DNA for the CDR3: TGCAGTGCTAGACGCCAGGGGACCAACTATGGCTACACCTTC. Protein sequence: CSARRQGTNYGYTF.

The rearrangement joins TRBV6-1 to TRBJ1-2; D call uncertain. Per the germline V gene, CDR1 is MNHNS and CDR2 is SASEGT. This CDR3 comprises 16 residues. Trimming cost V 5 bases and J 6 bases, with 22 bases left between them. The CDR3 DNA reads as TGTGCCAGCAGTCCCACGGTCGGCAGTAAAATCAATGGCTACACCTTC. Amino acids: CASSPTVGSKINGYTF.

This clonotype was counted a few times. The chain is built from TRBV7-2 and TRBJ1-2; possible D gene TRBD1, 6 bases. The CDR3 consists of 12 residues. V was shortened by 5 bases and J by 7 bases, with 11 bases between the two germline ends. Germline CDR1 and CDR2: SGHTA and FQGNSA. The CDR3 here is CASSARGGGYTF. The DNA of the CDR3 is TGTGCCAGCAGCGCACGAGGGGGTGGCTACACCTTC.

The chain carries TRBV6-2 or TRBV6-3 and TRBJ2-3; D call uncertain. The V gene lost 5 bases and the J gene lost 0 bases, with 12 bases spanning the gap. This CDR3 region has 15 residues. The V gene's germline CDR1 is MNHEY and CDR2 SVGEGT. The CDR3 sequence is CASSQIGRSTDTQYF. For the CDR3, the DNA is TGTGCCAGCAGTCAGATTGGCAGAAGCACAGATACGCAGTATTTT.

The gene calls are TRBV11-3 and TRBJ2-3, with 11 bases fitting TRBD2. The trim removed 3 bases at V and 6 bases at J, leaving 11 bases unmatched. This CDR3 is 17 amino acids long. Germline lookup yields CDR1 SGHNT and CDR2 YENEEA. CDR3 coding DNA: TGTGCCAGCAGCTTGGGTTATAGCGGGAGGGCCATGGATACGCAGTATTTT. This translates into CASSLGYSGRAMDTQYF.